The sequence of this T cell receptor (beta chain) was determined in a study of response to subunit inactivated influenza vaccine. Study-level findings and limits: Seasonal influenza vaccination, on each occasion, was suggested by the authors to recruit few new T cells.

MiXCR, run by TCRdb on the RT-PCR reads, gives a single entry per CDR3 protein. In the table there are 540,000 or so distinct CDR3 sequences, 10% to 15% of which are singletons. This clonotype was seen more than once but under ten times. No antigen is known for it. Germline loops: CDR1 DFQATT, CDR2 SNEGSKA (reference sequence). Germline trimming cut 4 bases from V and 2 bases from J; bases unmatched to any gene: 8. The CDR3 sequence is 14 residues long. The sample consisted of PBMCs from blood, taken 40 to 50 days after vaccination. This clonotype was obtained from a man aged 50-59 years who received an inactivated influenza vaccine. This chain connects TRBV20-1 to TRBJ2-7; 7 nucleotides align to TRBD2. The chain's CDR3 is CSAILAELTYEQYF. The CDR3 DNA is TGCAGTGCTATTCTAGCGGAGCTAACCTACGAGCAGTACTTC.